Below, one T cell receptor (beta chain) is given with its context. One end of the junction is discordant with germline, which a read error may explain. Participants were aged about 18 to 90 years, lived in under 25 US areas, and enrolled virtually. Assay: immunoSEQ multiplex PCR; the TCRdb copy retains only in-frame clones and omits some. Seen here are approximately 320,000 clones, more than 75% observed once, and the top ten hold around 2.5%. This specimen belongs to a study of blood T cell repertoires in COVID-19. Whole-study context: Both acute and convalescent COVID-19 samples were obtained from the United States, Italy and Spain. The cDNA or gDNA used as material had been derived from T cells, B-cell-depleted T cells, or PBMCs.

The germline V gene has CDR1 SGHKS and CDR2 YYEKEE (reference sequence). The CDR3 sequence is 15 residues long. This clonotype was sampled from a man between 60 and 75 years old who had recovered from COVID-19. This rearrangement joins TRBV5-5 to TRBJ2-7; 7 nucleotides line up with TRBD2. The sample taken for sequencing was PBMCs or T cells enriched from blood (not recorded which). CDR3 sequence (DNA): TGTGCCAGCAGCTTTGGCGGGAGTCCGCGCTACGAGCAGTGCTTC. Translating it yields CASSFGGSPRYEQCF.